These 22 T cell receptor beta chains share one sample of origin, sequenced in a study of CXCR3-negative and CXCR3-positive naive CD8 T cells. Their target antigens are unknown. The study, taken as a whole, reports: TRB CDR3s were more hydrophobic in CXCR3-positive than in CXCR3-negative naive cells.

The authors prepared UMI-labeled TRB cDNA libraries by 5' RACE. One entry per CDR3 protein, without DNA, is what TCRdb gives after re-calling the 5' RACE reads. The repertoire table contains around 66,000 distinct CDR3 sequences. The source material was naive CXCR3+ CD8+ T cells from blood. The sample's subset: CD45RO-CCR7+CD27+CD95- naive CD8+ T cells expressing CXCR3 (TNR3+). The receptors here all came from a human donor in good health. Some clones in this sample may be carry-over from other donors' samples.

The CDR3 sequence: CASSDIRGRANIQYF. The chain couples TRBV19 to TRBJ2-4; no DNA is available, so the TRBD2 call from TCRdb remains unchecked. The V gene's germline CDR1 is LNHDA and CDR2 SQIVND (reference sequence). This CDR3 is built from 15 residues.

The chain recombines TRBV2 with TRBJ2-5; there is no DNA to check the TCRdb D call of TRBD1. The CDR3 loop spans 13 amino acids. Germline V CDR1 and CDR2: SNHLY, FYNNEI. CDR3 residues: CASSVGGQETQYF.

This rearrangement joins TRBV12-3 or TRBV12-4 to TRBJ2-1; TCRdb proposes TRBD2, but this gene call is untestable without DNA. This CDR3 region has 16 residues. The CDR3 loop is CASSLGGTAEYNEQFF.

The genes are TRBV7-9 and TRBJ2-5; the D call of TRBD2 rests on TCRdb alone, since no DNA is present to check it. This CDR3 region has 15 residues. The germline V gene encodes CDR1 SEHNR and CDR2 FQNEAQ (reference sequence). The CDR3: CASSLETSRGETQYF.

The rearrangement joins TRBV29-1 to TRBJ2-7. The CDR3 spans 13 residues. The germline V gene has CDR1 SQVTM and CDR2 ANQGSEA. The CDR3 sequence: CSVELGGSYEQYF.

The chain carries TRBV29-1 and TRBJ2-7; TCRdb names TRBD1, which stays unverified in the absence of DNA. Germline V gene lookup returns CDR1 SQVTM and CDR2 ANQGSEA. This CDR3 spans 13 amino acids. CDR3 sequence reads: CSGWGPAAGEQYF.

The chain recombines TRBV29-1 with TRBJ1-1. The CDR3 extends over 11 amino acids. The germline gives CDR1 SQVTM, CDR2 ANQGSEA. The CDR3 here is CSVETGTEAFF.

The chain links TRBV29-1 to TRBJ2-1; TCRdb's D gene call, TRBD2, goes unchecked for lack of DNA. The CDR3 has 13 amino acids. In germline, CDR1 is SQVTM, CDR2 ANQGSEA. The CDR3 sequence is CSARTSGYNEQFF.

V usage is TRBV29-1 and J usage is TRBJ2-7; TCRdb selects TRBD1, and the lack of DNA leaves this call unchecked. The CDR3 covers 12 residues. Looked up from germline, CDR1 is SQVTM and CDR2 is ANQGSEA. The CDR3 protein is CSVTGPSYEQYF.

This chain's CDR3 is CSVEGQRNTDTQYF. This chain connects TRBV29-1 to TRBJ2-3. CDR3 size: 14 residues. Germline loops: CDR1 SQVTM, CDR2 ANQGSEA.

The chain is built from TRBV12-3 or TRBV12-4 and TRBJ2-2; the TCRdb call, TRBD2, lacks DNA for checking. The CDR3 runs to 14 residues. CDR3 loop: CASRGGLSDGELFF.

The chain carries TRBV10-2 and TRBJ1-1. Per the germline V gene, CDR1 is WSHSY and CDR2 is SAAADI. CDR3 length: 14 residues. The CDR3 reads CASSENAWNTEAFF.

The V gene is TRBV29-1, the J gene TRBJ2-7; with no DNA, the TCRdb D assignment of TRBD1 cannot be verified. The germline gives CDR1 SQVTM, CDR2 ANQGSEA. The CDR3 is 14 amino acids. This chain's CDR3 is CSVEGTPDRDEQYF.

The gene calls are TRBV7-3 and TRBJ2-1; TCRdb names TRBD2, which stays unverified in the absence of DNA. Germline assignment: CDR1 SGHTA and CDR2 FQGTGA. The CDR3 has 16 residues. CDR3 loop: CASSPSRGRAWDEQFF.

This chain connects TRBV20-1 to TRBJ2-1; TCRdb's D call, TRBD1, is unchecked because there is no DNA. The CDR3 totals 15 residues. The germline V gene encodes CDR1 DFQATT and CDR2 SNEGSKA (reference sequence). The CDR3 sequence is CSSKKGGPMYNEQFF.

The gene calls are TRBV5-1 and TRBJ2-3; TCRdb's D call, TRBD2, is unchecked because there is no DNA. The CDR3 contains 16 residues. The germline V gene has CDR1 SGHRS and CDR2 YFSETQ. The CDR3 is CASSLEGSEPTDTQYF. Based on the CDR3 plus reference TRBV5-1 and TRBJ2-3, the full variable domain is KAGVTQTPRYLIKTRGQQVTLSCSPISGHRSVSWYQQTPGQGLQFLFEYFSETQRNKGNFPGRFSGRQFSNSRSEMNVSTLELGDSALYLCASSLEGSEPTDTQYFGPGTRLTVL.

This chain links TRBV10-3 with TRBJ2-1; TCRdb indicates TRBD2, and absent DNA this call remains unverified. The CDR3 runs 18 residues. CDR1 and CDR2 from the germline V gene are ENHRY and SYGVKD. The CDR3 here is CAISHHPQTSGIPDEQFF.

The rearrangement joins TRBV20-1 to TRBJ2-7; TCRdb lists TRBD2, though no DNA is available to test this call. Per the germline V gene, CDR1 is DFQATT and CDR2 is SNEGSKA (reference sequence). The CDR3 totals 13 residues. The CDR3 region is CSASRQLVYEQYF.

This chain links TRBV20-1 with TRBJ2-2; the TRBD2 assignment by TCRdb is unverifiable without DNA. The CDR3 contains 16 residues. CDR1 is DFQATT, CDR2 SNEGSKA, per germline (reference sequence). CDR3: CSARDPWRENTGELFF.

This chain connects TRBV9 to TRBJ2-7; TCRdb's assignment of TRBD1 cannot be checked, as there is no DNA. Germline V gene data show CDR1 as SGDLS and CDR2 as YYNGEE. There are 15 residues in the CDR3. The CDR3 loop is CASSVAVTGFYEQYF. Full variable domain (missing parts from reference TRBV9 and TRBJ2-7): DSGVTQTPKHLITATGQRVTLRCSPRSGDLSVYWYQQSLDQGLQFLIQYYNGEERAKGNILERFSAQQFPDLHSELNLSSLELGDSALYFCASSVAVTGFYEQYFGPGTRLTVT.

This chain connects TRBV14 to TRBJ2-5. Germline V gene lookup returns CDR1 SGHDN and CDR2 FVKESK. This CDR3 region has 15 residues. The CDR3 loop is CANSQDFRLQETQYF.

The CDR3 is CASSPPSRDIENIQYF. The chain employs TRBV7-9 and TRBJ2-4; TCRdb's D gene call, TRBD1, goes unchecked for lack of DNA. The CDR3 totals 16 residues. Germline CDR1 SEHNR, CDR2 FQNEAQ (reference sequence).